Shown below are 30 T cell receptor beta chains from a single sample sequenced in a study of metastatic and nonmetastatic thyroid tumors. TCRdb reprocessed the PCR reads via MiXCR. The table shows 45,000 or so clones, with approximately 4.1% occurring only once. Until they underwent thyroid surgery, no patient had received any treatment. Sequenced input: blood. The receptors shown here come from a female donor with papillary thyroid cancer or a benign thyroid nodule (not recorded which). Some clones in this sample may be carry-over from other donors' samples.

The chain recombines TRBV30 with TRBJ1-6; no firm D call. Germline V lookup: CDR1 GTSNPN, CDR2 SVGIG (reference sequence). With 1 base removed from V and 7 bases from J, the gap between germline ends came to 8 bases. The CDR3 is made up of 13 amino acids. The chain's CDR3 is CAWSEGLNSPLHF. The CDR3 DNA sequence: TGTGCCTGGAGTGAAGGGTTGAATTCACCCCTCCACTTT.

This clone was detected ten times or more. The V gene is TRBV15, the J gene TRBJ2-1; D uncertain. Deletions cut 3 bases from V and 11 bases from J, with 8 bases between. In germline, CDR1 is LNHNV, CDR2 YYDKDF (reference sequence). This CDR3 region has 11 residues. CDR3 sequence: CATSSRAQQFF. The DNA of the CDR3 is TGTGCCACCAGCAGCCGGGCCCAGCAGTTCTTC.

In its sample, this clone was seen many times. This chain links TRBV10-3 with TRBJ2-7; 12 positions agree with TRBD2. Germline-derived CDR1 and CDR2 are ENHRY and SYGVKD. Trimming removed 4 bases from V and 4 bases from J; junction bases left unmatched: 2. The CDR3 consists of 14 residues. The CDR3 DNA sequence: TGTGCCATCAGTGGACTAGCGGGAGCGTACGAGCAGTACTTC. It yields the protein CAISGLAGAYEQYF.

This clone appeared many times. The V call is TRBV3-1, the J call TRBJ2-5; TRBD2 matches 7 bases. The CDR3 covers 13 residues. Germline CDR1 reads LGHDT; CDR2 reads YNNKEL (reference sequence). With V trimmed by 3 bases and J by 5 bases, 3 bases remained unmatched. The CDR3 protein is CASSQLAAETQYF. The CDR3 bases are TGTGCCAGCAGCCAGCTAGCGGCGGAGACCCAGTACTTC.

This sequence joins TRBV19 and TRBJ2-7; D gene ambiguous. V gave up 3 bases and J gave up 5 bases, with 8 bases separating them. Germline V CDR1 and CDR2: LNHDA, SQIVND (reference sequence). The CDR3 loop spans 12 amino acids. In nucleotides, the CDR3 is TGTGCCAGTAGTATCAAACCCGACGAGCAGTACTTC. Translating gives CASSIKPDEQYF.

This clone appeared a few times. This chain uses TRBV6-1 with TRBJ1-5, with a weak D call TRBD1 (5 bases). Germline CDR1 reads MNHNS; CDR2 reads SASEGT. The V end was cut by 1 base, the J end by 10 bases, with 26 bases between. The CDR3 is made up of 18 amino acids. The CDR3 is CASSEVRRRTWTFYPQHF. The CDR3 DNA sequence: TGTGCCAGCAGTGAAGTGAGGCGGAGGACATGGACTTTTTATCCCCAGCATTTT.

This clone has at least ten counts. V and J are TRBV5-1 and TRBJ2-5; tentative D call: TRBD1 (6 bases). The CDR3 is made up of 15 amino acids. The V gene lost 2 bases and the J gene lost 2 bases, with 13 bases spanning the gap. Germline V gene data show CDR1 as SGHRS and CDR2 as YFSETQ. The chain's CDR3 is CASSFGGYFQETQYF. Here the CDR3 DNA reads TGCGCCAGCAGCTTTGGGGGCTATTTTCAAGAGACCCAGTACTTC.

A word on this clone: Germline and junction disagree at one end, which may indicate a read error. The chain links TRBV6-5 to TRBJ2-3; 13 positions agree with TRBD2. The CDR3 is 15 residues long. Per the germline V gene, CDR1 is MNHEY and CDR2 is SVGAGI. CDR3 residues: CASSCTSGGADTQYF. In DNA form, the CDR3 reads TGTGCCAGCAGTTGTACTAGCGGGGGGGCAGATACTCAGTATTTT.

The chain couples TRBV12-3 or TRBV12-4 to TRBJ2-1, with 8 bases identical to TRBD2. The CDR3 is 15 residues long. V lost 4 bases, J lost 4 bases, and 6 bases stayed unmatched. The CDR3 reads CASSSVLAEYNEQFF. CDR3 bases: TGTGCCAGCAGTTCAGTACTAGCGGAATACAATGAGCAGTTCTTC.

This clone is large (0.1 to 1%) by share. The chain combines TRBV6-1 with TRBJ1-2; no firm D call. The CDR3 loop spans 11 amino acids. In germline, CDR1 is MNHNS, CDR2 SASEGT. The V end was cut by 8 bases, the J end by 4 bases, with 8 bases between. In DNA form, the CDR3 reads TGTGCCAGCGGCGGCAGCTATGGCTACACCTTC. It is translated as CASGGSYGYTF.

This clone came up many times. The chain links TRBV20-1 to TRBJ2-7, with 9 bases matching TRBD2. This CDR3 spans 14 amino acids. The germline V gene has CDR1 DFQATT and CDR2 SNEGSKA (reference sequence). Unmatched junction bases numbered 4, after V lost 4 bases and J lost 0 bases. In DNA form, the CDR3 reads TGCAGTGCTATTCCTAGCGGGGCCTCCTACGAGCAGTACTTC. Its protein product is CSAIPSGASYEQYF.

This clone came up many times. V is TRBV5-1 and J is TRBJ2-4; the D gene is possibly TRBD2 (6 bases). Trimming pared 5 bases from V and 1 base from J, leaving 13 bases between. Germline V gene lookup returns CDR1 SGHRS and CDR2 YFSETQ. The CDR3 has 15 amino acids. CDR3: CASREGLSAKNIQYF. DNA of the CDR3: TGCGCCAGCAGGGAGGGGTTGTCGGCCAAAAACATTCAGTACTTC.

This clone was recorded many times. The J gene is TRBJ2-7, the V gene TRBV11-3; 7 bases map to TRBD2. Trimming at V came to 4 bases and at J to 0 bases, leaving 12 bases not matched to a gene. Looked up from germline, CDR1 is SGHNT and CDR2 is YENEEA. The CDR3 has 17 amino acids. CDR3: CASSSPTSQITSYEQYF. In DNA form, the CDR3 reads TGTGCCAGCAGCTCCCCGACTAGCCAAATCACCTCCTACGAGCAGTACTTC.

This clone was detected only a few times. One end of the junction varies from germline; a read error may be responsible. The chain employs TRBV19 and TRBJ1-5; D is possibly TRBD1 (6 bases). The CDR3 extends over 17 amino acids. The germline CDR1 and CDR2 sequences are LNHDA and SQIVND (reference sequence). For the CDR3, the DNA is TGTGCCAGTAGTATGGGGTGGGGGCGCCGGTGGGATCATCCCCAGCATTTT. Its protein product is CASSMGWGRRWDHPQHF.

This clone was counted many times. For the CDR3, the DNA is TGCGCCAGCAGCTTGTTTAGGAATTCCGGGACAGGATTCATGAACACTGAAGCTTTCTTT. Amino acid sequence: CASSLFRNSGTGFMNTEAFF. This chain joins TRBV5-1 and TRBJ1-1, with TRBD1 matching over 8 bases. The CDR3 runs 20 residues. Trimming cost V 1 base and J 0 bases; bases outside gene matches: 17. CDR1 and CDR2 from the germline V gene are SGHRS and YFSETQ.

This clone was found many times. The identical CDR3 is also encoded by other nucleotide sequences in the sample. The rearrangement joins TRBV28 to TRBJ2-1; TRBD2 might be the D (7 bases). There are 15 residues in the CDR3. Germline V gene data show CDR1 as MDHEN and CDR2 as SYDVKM. V lost 6 bases and J 2 bases, leaving 14 bases between the germline ends. The CDR3 nucleotides read TGTGCCAGCAGCCTAGGGGGGGCGGCCTACAATGAGCAGTTCTTC. As protein: CASSLGGAAYNEQFF.

This sequence joins TRBV6-5 and TRBJ2-1; possibly TRBD1 for D (5 bases). In germline, CDR1 is MNHEY, CDR2 SVGAGI. The CDR3 has 14 residues. Trimming stripped 2 bases from V and 6 bases from J, with 11 bases between. The CDR3 protein is CASSYAETVNEQFF. DNA of the CDR3: TGTGCCAGCAGTTACGCAGAGACAGTCAATGAGCAGTTCTTC.

Notes on this clone: At one boundary the junction diverges from the germline segment, which might be a read error. The chain couples TRBV19 to TRBJ1-2; D possibly corresponds to TRBD1 (6 bases). The germline V gene has CDR1 LNHDA and CDR2 SQIVND (reference sequence). The CDR3 totals 14 residues. The DNA for the CDR3 is TGTGCCAGTAGTATCTCACCAGGGGCGGGTGTCTACACCTTT. It encodes CASSISPGAGVYTF.

This rearrangement joins TRBV30 to TRBJ2-6; D unresolved. The CDR3 runs 13 residues. V lost 4 bases, J lost 2 bases, and 6 bases lay in between. Germline V lookup: CDR1 GTSNPN, CDR2 SVGIG (reference sequence). Written as DNA, the CDR3 is TGTGCCTGGATTGGACCTGGGGCCAACGTCCTGACTTTC. It encodes CAWIGPGANVLTF. Together with reference TRBV30 and TRBJ2-6, the CDR3 gives the full variable domain: SQTIHQWPATLVQPVGSPLSLECTVEGTSNPNLYWYRQAAGRGLQLLFYSVGIGQISSEVPQNLSASRPQDRQFILSSKKLLLSDSGFYLCAWIGPGANVLTFGAGSRLTVL.

This clone was seen ten or more times. The V and J genes are TRBV20-1 and TRBJ1-1; D perhaps matches TRBD1 (5 bases). Between the trimmed V and J ends, which lost 0 bases and 1 base, there was a span of 15 bases. This CDR3 has 16 amino acids. Germline V lookup: CDR1 DFQATT, CDR2 SNEGSKA (reference sequence). DNA for the CDR3: TGCAGTGCTAGAGATTCCAGGGCCACGGGGAACACTGAAGCTTTCTTT. Protein product: CSARDSRATGNTEAFF.

This clone occurred many times. The chain couples TRBV2 to TRBJ1-2; D remains ambiguous. Germline V gives CDR1 SNHLY, CDR2 FYNNEI. CDR3 length: 14 amino acids. V lost 3 bases and J 4 bases, leaving 12 bases between the germline ends. The CDR3 sequence is CASSEPDGPYGYTF. As DNA, the CDR3 is TGTGCCAGCAGTGAGCCGGACGGACCCTATGGCTACACCTTC. Full variable domain (rest looked up from reference TRBV2 and TRBJ1-2): EPEVTQTPSHQVTQMGQEVILRCVPISNHLYFYWYRQILGQKVEFLVSFYNNEISEKSEIFDDQFSVERPDGSNFTLKIRSTKLEDSAMYFCASSEPDGPYGYTFGSGTRLTVV.

This clone was counted at least ten times. The chain uses TRBV20-1 and TRBJ1-3, with D unresolved. The germline V gene encodes CDR1 DFQATT and CDR2 SNEGSKA (reference sequence). V gave up 0 bases and J gave up 3 bases, with 9 bases separating them. CDR3 size: 14 residues. CDR3 in DNA: TGCAGTGCTAGAGACCTCGCGGGTGGAAACACCATATATTTT. Amino acids: CSARDLAGGNTIYF.

This chain connects TRBV12-3 or TRBV12-4 to TRBJ2-7; 7 bases line up with TRBD1. The CDR3 sequence is 13 residues long. The V gene end was trimmed by 5 bases and the J gene end by 5 bases; junction bases not matched to a gene: 6. The CDR3 DNA is TGTGCCAGCAGTGTGACAGGGTACCACGAGCAGTACTTC. This translates into CASSVTGYHEQYF.

This clone is medium-sized. The chain carries TRBV6-4 and TRBJ2-1, with a weak D call TRBD2 (6 bases). The CDR3 has 13 residues. Trimming took 4 bases from V and 10 from J, leaving 14 bases between them. In germline, CDR1 is MRHNA, CDR2 SNTAGT. Here the CDR3 DNA reads TGTGCCAGCAGTGCGACTAGTTTCGGCGAGCAGTTCTTC. Protein sequence: CASSATSFGEQFF.

There are a few counts of this clone. The chain has TRBV2 and TRBJ1-5; 7 nucleotides align to TRBD1. The CDR3 covers 16 residues. Per germline, CDR1 SNHLY and CDR2 FYNNEI. V trimming: 4 bases; J trimming: 1 base; junction bases outside the gene matches: 7. The CDR3 loop is CASSAGQEVSNQPQHF. The DNA of the CDR3 is TGTGCCAGCAGTGCAGGACAGGAGGTCAGCAATCAGCCCCAGCATTTT.

There are many counts of this clone. The chain couples TRBV9 to TRBJ2-3; 10 bases match TRBD1. J gave up 1 base and V 0 bases, and 2 bases lay outside the gene matches. CDR3 length: 16 residues. The germline gives CDR1 SGDLS, CDR2 YYNGEE. CDR3 sequence reads: CASSVGGTGGTDTQYF. The CDR3 coding sequence is TGTGCCAGCAGCGTAGGGGGGACAGGGGGCACAGATACGCAGTATTTT.

The chain employs TRBV6-1 and TRBJ1-2; 7 bases are shared with TRBD1. The CDR3 loop spans 14 amino acids. V lost 6 bases to trimming and J lost 7 bases; unmatched junction nucleotides: 11. CDR1 is MNHNS, CDR2 SASEGT, per germline. Here the CDR3 reads CASRPVDREGGYTF. CDR3 DNA: TGTGCCAGCAGACCAGTTGACAGGGAGGGTGGCTACACCTTC.

Ten or more counts support this clone. The J gene is TRBJ2-1, the V gene TRBV2; 12 bases fit TRBD2. Germline assignment: CDR1 SNHLY and CDR2 FYNNEI. V lost 6 bases to trimming and J lost 6 bases; unmatched junction nucleotides: 9. The CDR3 totals 16 residues. The CDR3 is CASSDISSGRANEQFF. CDR3 DNA: TGTGCCAGCAGCGATATATCTAGCGGGAGGGCCAATGAGCAGTTCTTC.

In its sample, this clone was seen many times. The chain has TRBV6-1 and TRBJ2-5, with TRBD2 identical over 8 bases. The V gene's germline CDR1 is MNHNS and CDR2 SASEGT. The CDR3 runs 14 residues. V lost 8 bases, J lost 5 bases, and 10 bases stayed unmatched. CDR3 nucleotides: TGTGCCAGCGCAGTATCGGGAGGGTATGAGACCCAGTACTTC. It yields the protein CASAVSGGYETQYF.

The rearrangement uses TRBV7-9 and TRBJ1-4, with 9 bases identical to TRBD1. In germline, CDR1 is SEHNR, CDR2 FQNEAQ (reference sequence). The CDR3 totals 20 residues. With 7 bases clipped from V and 0 bases from J, the junction kept 18 bases outside the gene matches. For the CDR3, the DNA is TGTGCCAGCACCCGACTTTTGGGGCCGACAGGGGGTGCAACTAATGAAAAACTGTTTTTT. Translated: CASTRLLGPTGGATNEKLFF.